The rows below give T cell receptor beta chains drawn from one sample of a study of CD8 T cells in Susac syndrome. A single record per CDR3 protein comes from TCRdb applying MiXCR to the immunoSEQ multiplex PCR reads. The repertoire includes 180,000 or so distinct CDR3 sequences, roughly 94% of them detected once, and approximately 0.099% sits in the top ten. The sample comprised CD4+ T cells from PBMCs. These receptors originate from a human donor with Susac syndrome. Each CDR3 is given with its conserved first and last residue. The D gene is left open where the match is weak. Some rows have no size entry. The others give once, few or many, or a class for an expanded clone.

D gene	V gene	J gene	clone size	CDR3 protein	CDR3 DNA
NA	TRBV20-1	TRBJ2-7	NA	CSANRMDGYEQYF	TGCAGTGCTAATAGAATGGACGGATACGAGCAGTACTTC
TRBD1	TRBV7-9	TRBJ1-4	NA	CASSRTGENEKLFF	TGTGCCAGCAGCCGGACAGGGGAAAACGAAAAACTGTTTTTT
TRBD2	TRBV4-2	TRBJ2-3	NA	CASSQEMTSGTDTQYF	TGTGCCAGCAGCCAAGAGATGACTAGCGGAACAGATACGCAGTATTTT
NA	TRBV5-1	TRBJ2-3	NA	CASTGDSTDTQYF	TGCGCCAGCACTGGCGACTCCACAGATACGCAGTATTTT
NA	TRBV6-6	TRBJ1-3	NA	CASSYLAPSSGNTIYF	TGTGCCAGCAGTTACTTGGCTCCCAGCTCTGGAAACACCATATATTTT
TRBD1	TRBV29-1	TRBJ1-1	NA	CSVSPLKQGEAFF	TGCAGCGTATCTCCACTAAAACAGGGGGAAGCTTTCTTT
TRBD2	TRBV6-2/TRBV6-3	TRBJ2-1	NA	CASSYSGRGRANEQFF	TGTGCCAGCAGTTACTCGGGTCGCGGGAGGGCCAATGAGCAGTTCTTC
TRBD1	TRBV11-2	TRBJ2-3	NA	CASSLGRGQGARTDTQYF	TGTGCCAGCAGCTTAGGTCGGGGCCAGGGGGCACGGACAGATACGCAGTATTTT
NA	TRBV28	TRBJ1-2	NA	CASSRERGYTF	TGTGCCAGCAGTCGAGAACGTGGCTACACCTTC
NA	TRBV20-1	TRBJ2-5	NA	CSAVDWGEYQETQYF	TGCAGTGCGGTAGATTGGGGGGAGTACCAAGAGACCCAGTACTTC
TRBD1	TRBV28	TRBJ2-2	NA	CATNRGDTGELFF	TGTGCCACGAACAGGGGGGACACCGGGGAGCTGTTTTTT
NA	TRBV27	TRBJ1-1	once	CASSSILGNTEAFF	TGTGCCAGCAGTTCTATACTGGGAAACACTGAAGCTTTCTTT
NA	TRBV12-3/TRBV12-4	TRBJ2-2	NA	CASNTIGELFF	TGTGCCAGCAACACGATCGGGGAGCTGTTTTTT
NA	TRBV13	TRBJ2-5	NA	CASSLVTVSETQYF	TGTGCCAGCAGCTTAGTGACAGTTTCGGAGACCCAGTACTTC
TRBD2	TRBV4-3	TRBJ2-7	NA	CASSQGTTSGSSYEQYF	TGCGCCAGCAGCCAAGGGACTACTAGCGGGAGCTCCTACGAGCAGTACTTC
NA	TRBV5-4	TRBJ1-6	NA	CASSLGNSPLHF	TGTGCCAGCAGCTTGGGAAATTCACCCCTCCACTTT
TRBD2	TRBV18	TRBJ2-5	NA	CASSPGLARETQYF	TGTGCCAGCTCCCCCGGACTAGCTCGAGAGACCCAGTACTTC